This TCR beta chain was observed in a study of T cell repertoires in cytomegalovirus infection. The wider study: Indications came from public TCR beta signatures; they pointed to CMV infection and to a matching HLA type. Overall study results and limits: The cumulative frequency of public TCR beta families distinguished individuals who carried CMV together with the relevant HLA.

The CDR3 is 15 amino acids. With 0 bases clipped from V and 1 base from J, the junction kept 3 bases outside the gene matches. The germline V gene encodes CDR1 SGHNT and CDR2 YYREEE (reference sequence). TCRdb re-called the reads with MiXCR, one entry per CDR3 protein. The repertoire has about 150,000 distinct CDR3 sequences, 20% to 30% of them found once; the top ten carry roughly 9.7%. This clonotype was seen ten or more times. The antigen is unknown. Sequenced: PBMCs. The V gene is TRBV5-4, the J gene TRBJ2-7; 8 bases align to TRBD1. The receptor was isolated from a human donor in good health (CMV status not recorded). Some clones in this sample may be carry-over from other donors' samples. This chain's CDR3 is CASSLGGQDSYEQYF. DNA of the CDR3: TGTGCCAGCAGCTTGGGGGGACAGGATTCCTACGAGCAGTACTTC.